These 4 T cell receptor beta chains came from one sample sequenced in a study of Graves' ophthalmopathy and Graves' hyperthyroidism. Amplified material comprised TCR beta CDR3 regions derived from RNA transcripts. RT-PCR in the first round used HTBI primers; a second-round multiplex PCR followed. TCRdb reprocessed the multiplex PCR reads via MiXCR and lists one record per CDR3 protein. The sample consists of some 400,000 distinct CDR3 sequences, around 16% of them appearing once. Material for sequencing was peripheral blood. Every receptor here comes from a woman aged 18-29 years with Graves' ophthalmopathy.

Details on this clonotype: One end of the junction is discordant with germline, which a read error may explain. This chain connects TRBV20-1 to TRBJ2-4; weak D call: TRBD2 (7 bases). The CDR3 has 14 amino acids. CDR1 DFQATT and CDR2 SNEGSKA come from the germline V gene (reference sequence). The CDR3 DNA sequence: TGCAGTGCCCCAAGGGGGGGAGCCCAAAACATTCAGTACTTC. It specifies CSAPRGGAQNIQYF.

This clonotype occurred once. This chain uses TRBV6-5 with TRBJ1-3; D not certain. Germline values: CDR1 MNHEY, CDR2 SVGAGI. V dropped 4 bases and J dropped 2 bases, with 12 bases sitting between them. The CDR3 runs 15 residues. In DNA, the CDR3 is TGTGCCAGCAGTTCCCGCGGCCGACCTGGAAACACCATATATTTT. Its protein is CASSSRGRPGNTIYF.

This clonotype was seen repeatedly, ten times or more. The chain joins TRBV29-1 to TRBJ2-2; 14 bases fit TRBD2. In germline, CDR1 is SQVTM, CDR2 ANQGSEA. V was clipped by 3 bases and J by 5 bases; unmatched bases: 11. There are 18 residues in the CDR3. The CDR3 is CSVDVLRLAGGRTGELFF. CDR3 DNA: TGCAGCGTTGACGTGCTCCGACTAGCGGGGGGGAGAACCGGGGAGCTGTTTTTT.

This clonotype was seen at least ten times. J is TRBJ2-5 and V is TRBV12-3 or TRBV12-4; TRBD2 aligns across 7 bases. The CDR3 runs to 17 residues. The trim removed 0 bases at V and 1 base at J, leaving 8 bases unmatched. The CDR3 loop is CASSLALMAGVQETQYF. The CDR3 DNA reads as TGTGCCAGCAGTTTAGCGCTAATGGCGGGGGTCCAAGAGACCCAGTACTTC.